The T cell receptor (beta chain) described here comes from a study of blood T cells in healthy people across ages. The V gene end was trimmed by 4 bases and the J gene end by 4 bases; junction bases not matched to a gene: 10. The CDR3 is made up of 16 amino acids. CDR1 is SGHAT and CDR2 is FQDESV in the germline V gene (reference sequence). Sample-barcoded 5' priming and a J-beta primer mix drove a second PCR of 7 to 11 cycles. Each CDR3 protein gets one entry after TCRdb re-called the 5' RACE reads with MiXCR. This table holds 850,000 to 1,100,000 distinct CDR3 sequences, roughly two fifths found once. This clonotype was detected a few times.

The sequencing sample was made of blood. This TCR was sampled from a man younger than 35 in good health. The J gene is TRBJ2-1, the V gene TRBV11-1; TRBD1 aligns across 7 bases. The CDR3 DNA sequence: TGTGCCAGCAGCTCACCATTTATGGGACAGTACAATGAGCAGTTCTTC. This translates into CASSSPFMGQYNEQFF.